This T cell receptor (beta chain) was profiled in a study of cytomegalovirus exposure and HLA in healthy donors (dated 2017 in TCRdb). For the wider study: In an earlier analysis of several hundred of the donors, under 300 Gb of sequence data and some 120 million unique TCR beta sequences from approximately 180 million T cells were reported. An early release covering 550 to 650 HLA-typed donors comprised about 300 gigabases of sequencing data and around 80 million unique TCR sequences. Of the approximately 400 genotyped donors, roughly 85% fell in the genetic ancestry cluster associated with self-reported Caucasian donors. The aim of the study was to test whether cataloging public T cell receptors could identify signatures of past pathogen exposure. The study profiled the T cell repertoires of about 720 subjects by immunosequencing and related them to cytomegalovirus serostatus. A separate validation cohort of 100 to 150 different subjects was used in addition to the 666-subject first cohort. The study combined high-throughput TCR immunosequencing, statistical association of individual TCRs with disease status, and machine learning to predict cytomegalovirus infection status. A later analysis re-analyzed previously published TCR beta repertoires from approximately 700 donors and added high-resolution HLA genotyping to study TCR occurrence patterns. In the later analysis, no new phenotypic data were used to find candidate immune exposures; instead, reliance was placed on TCR beta sequences and their occurrence across donors. An earlier analysis of roughly 600 of the donors used high-throughput TCR beta sequencing to judge whether each TCR beta V gene segment behaved as functional or pseudogenic. Alongside the repertoire data, information on donor age, sex, ethnicity and CMV serostatus was compiled. In a later genetic analysis, genome-wide SNP genotypes for about three fifths of the roughly 670 donors were used, and that subset was treated as a discovery cohort. All discovery cohort repertoires had been generated on a single sequencing platform. Class I and class II HLA loci were covered by the typing at four-digit resolution. Typing coverage varied by locus: roughly 620-640 donors for A, B, C, DRB1 and DQB1; around 560 for DQA1; approximately 570 for DPA1; about 450 for DPB1. Four to six DR-DQ haplotypes were handled as single units for association and clustering, since linkage in the cohort was strong. Across under 500 genotyped donors of the cohort, an average of roughly 250,000 unique TCR beta nucleotide sequences per donor were sequenced, and 15% to 20% of those sequences were non-productive. Broad study findings and their caveats: Immune exposure information for the cohort was limited to CMV serostatus. In a later analysis, most CMV-associated TCR beta chains were found to appear HLA-restricted, with HLA associations seemingly driven largely by CMV exposure. A further reported finding was that TCR beta sequences accurately predicted the HLA-A and HLA-B alleles for most subjects in the first cohort. Three of the identified cytomegalovirus-associated TCR beta chains were confirmed in vitro to be specific for cytomegalovirus antigens. Because counts were too low, fewer than 20 rarely observed V segments, including chromosome 9 orphons, were excluded from the earlier analysis of a few hundred of the donors. Most TCR sequences were observed very rarely across donors, whereas some public TCRs were present in many individuals. Because HLA typing was unavailable for some donors at each locus, only the typed subset was used in association tests. Strong co-occurrence of HLA alleles, especially DR and DQ, made assigning TCR associations to individual alleles difficult. In a later analysis, several top co-occurrence clusters were reported to appear linked to parvovirus B19, influenza, CMV and Epstein-Barr virus. A later genetic analysis associated a missense DCLRE1C variant with V-gene and J-gene trimming of TCR beta chains, and an independent cohort replicated the association. Sequencing depth was assumed to be roughly uniform across donors in the presence/absence analyses, though that assumption may not hold. A later analysis associated roughly 17,000 TCR beta sequences with specific HLA alleles at a false discovery rate of 0.05. A cluster of highly shared sequence variants was judged likely to represent a technical artifact of the sequencing pipeline. Linkage disequilibrium might explain the correlated functional status among segregating V segments, but an unknown experimental factor could not be ruled out. A later analysis found that TCR association rates varied across HLA loci, with DRB1 alleles showing the most associated TCRs and HLA-C alleles the fewest. The cohort was sequenced for TCR beta chains only, and without alpha or paired-chain data the features that could be detected were limited. In a later analysis, HLA-associated TCR beta chains showed more clonal expansion and lower generation probabilities than non-associated chains that were equally common. According to a later genetic analysis, donors in an Asian-associated ancestry cluster had fewer N-insertions in productive TCRs than the approximately 690-donor mean. Broadly in line with IMGT annotations, most TCR beta V segments showed up in productive rearrangements about 87% or about 30% of the time in an earlier analysis of around 600 of the donors. The study listed 170 or so TCR beta chains as associated with cytomegalovirus. In both the original and validation cohorts, the classifier was reported to diagnose cytomegalovirus status with high specificity and sensitivity. According to the authors, the approach could potentially be generalized to other disease states and immunological phenotypes.

Receptor libraries were prepared by the immunoSEQ multiplex PCR assay. A mixture of 60 forward primers for TCR Vbeta segments and 13 reverse primers for TCR Jbeta segments was used in the multiplex PCR. The CDR3 region of rearranged TCR beta genes was amplified from genomic DNA by a multiplex PCR assay. Amplified TCR beta libraries were sequenced as 87-base-pair reads on the Illumina HiSeq System. The authors' analysis ran thus. Across the 666 repertoires, a later analysis counted roughly 84 million unique TCR beta chains, 9.5 million to 13 million of which were shared by at least two donors. Raw reads were error-corrected and collapsed into unique sequences by a nearest-neighbor algorithm in which closely related sequences were merged to remove PCR and sequencing errors. V, D and J gene segments were assigned by aligning CDR3 sequences to IMGT reference sequences. For a sequence to be retained, at least a six-nucleotide match to both a V gene segment and a J gene segment was required. A rearrangement was called productive if the CDR3 had no stop codons and remained in frame with V and J, and every other rearrangement was called non-productive. Following IMGT convention, CDR3 was defined as the stretch from the second conserved V-encoded cysteine up to the conserved J-encoded phenylalanine. In an earlier analysis of 587 of the donors, sequences lacking an unambiguous match to a single V gene segment were excluded. An earlier analysis of a few hundred of the donors called V segments functional above 56.7% productive rearrangements and segregating when the between-donor standard deviation exceeded 5%. A statistical classification framework was built to diagnose cytomegalovirus status from the catalog of TCR beta chain sequences. In a later analysis, TCR nucleotide sequences were compared against IMGT/GENE-DB human TR gene sequences so that V and J genes could be assigned. Using the TCRdist pipeline, a later analysis assigned CDR3 sequences along with most-parsimonious VDJ recombination scenarios. A later analysis defined each TCR beta chain by its CDR3 amino acid sequence plus V-gene family, and excluded reads lacking a unique V-gene family. As a way to deal with suspected cross-contamination and a sequencing artifact, a later analysis dropped 500 to 700 nucleotide sequences that were highly shared and had low generation probability. In a later analysis, a clonal expansion index was calculated for each public chain from normalized within-repertoire ranks of inferred template counts. In a later analysis, generation probabilities were computed with a VDJ recombination model fitted to out-of-frame rearrangements, and the resulting probabilities were checked against IGoR. Hypergeometric tests were used in a later analysis to score TCR-TCR, TCR-HLA and TCR-CMV co-occurrence, with a repertoire-size bias correction applied to the TCR pairs. In a later analysis, false discovery rates were estimated by permuting HLA or CMV assignments 20 times. In a later analysis, co-occurring TCRs were grouped using DBSCAN, and TCRdist sequence similarity was added for clustering within HLA-allele-positive subsets. Repertoires with fewer than 30,000 or more than 120,000 public chains were left out of co-occurrence clustering, as were four to six repertoires with anomalous nucleotide sharing. The table comes from immuneACCESS by way of TCRdb, which keeps in-frame sequences with V and J called. Part of the clones is missing from these tables; in studies checked, under half for an unresolved V gene and the rest for unknown reasons. The DNA gave D and trimming, while V, J and clone size come from that table. Here the sample has 180,000 or so clones; about four fifths occur a single time. Of the sample, about 2.1% falls within the top ten clones.

In total, approximately 610 healthy bone marrow donors made up the cohort. At the time of sampling, all cohort members were nominally healthy, though unrecorded immune exposures were likely present. The donor was CMV seronegative and was included in the group of a few hundred seronegative cohort members. A peripheral blood sample was provided by each donor, and peripheral blood mononuclear cells were used for TCR beta sequencing. Genomic DNA extraction from the blood cell samples was performed with the Qiagen DNeasy Blood Extraction Kit. Points on this clone: Its antigen is currently not known. No base quality information exists; no much larger clone differs at one position.

Specimen: PBMCs. This TCR came from a woman younger than 45 in good health and CMV-seronegative.

The nucleotides are TGTGCCAGCAGCTTAGGGGGAGGACAGGGTTGGTCAGATACGCAGTATTTT. It translates as CASSLGGGQGWSDTQYF. This sequence uses TRBV7-6 and TRBJ2-3; 8 bases in the middle match TRBD1. Trimming leaves V shorter by 1 base and J shorter by 4 bases, with the junction holding 10 bases beyond the gene matches. The CDR1 and CDR2 encoded by the germline V gene are SGHVS and FNYEAQ. From the cysteine through the phenylalanine, the CDR3 covers 17 amino acids. Solely the CDR3 DNA is kept, with 51 bases framed from the first base.